The clone carrying this TCR beta chain was recorded at least ten times. The data are from a study of early T cells in non-severe SARS-CoV-2 infection. Unique molecular identifiers were affixed to single, distinct cDNA molecules. TCRdb itself ran the 5' RACE reads through MiXCR, one entry per CDR3 protein. The repertoire holds approximately 66,000 distinct CDR3 sequences, with around 14% as singletons. Trimming cost V 3 bases and J 6 bases; bases outside gene matches: 9. The CDR3 extends over 15 amino acids. Germline CDR1 and CDR2: DFQATT and SNEGSKA (reference sequence). The V gene is TRBV20-1, the J gene TRBJ2-1, with 9 bases lining up with TRBD2. The receptor comes from an adult who was a healthcare worker with PCR-confirmed SARS-CoV-2 infection or an uninfected control (not recorded which). The sequenced sample consisted of whole blood. The CDR3 nucleotides are TGCAGTGCTAGTCTTAGCGGGGGACAAACCAATGAGCAGTTCTTC. As protein: CSASLSGGQTNEQFF.